This TCR beta chain was recovered during a study of T cell repertoires in ileal Crohn's disease. Sequencing used immunoSEQ multiplex PCR; TCRdb keeps in-frame clones, though not all of them. The data show 4,500 to 5,000 clones, approximately 78% seen once. CDR3 length: 17 amino acids. Trimming took 6 bases from V and 4 from J; bases not matched to a gene: 17. Germline assignment: CDR1 SGHVS and CDR2 FQNEAQ. The receptor was derived from an adult with Crohn's disease. J is TRBJ2-7 and V is TRBV7-8, with TRBD2 matching 8 bases. Sequencing input: ileal tissue. The CDR3 sequence is CASSPLQPGLVTYEQYF. The CDR3 DNA is TGTGCCAGCAGTCCTCTCCAACCGGGACTAGTGACATACGAGCAGTACTTC.